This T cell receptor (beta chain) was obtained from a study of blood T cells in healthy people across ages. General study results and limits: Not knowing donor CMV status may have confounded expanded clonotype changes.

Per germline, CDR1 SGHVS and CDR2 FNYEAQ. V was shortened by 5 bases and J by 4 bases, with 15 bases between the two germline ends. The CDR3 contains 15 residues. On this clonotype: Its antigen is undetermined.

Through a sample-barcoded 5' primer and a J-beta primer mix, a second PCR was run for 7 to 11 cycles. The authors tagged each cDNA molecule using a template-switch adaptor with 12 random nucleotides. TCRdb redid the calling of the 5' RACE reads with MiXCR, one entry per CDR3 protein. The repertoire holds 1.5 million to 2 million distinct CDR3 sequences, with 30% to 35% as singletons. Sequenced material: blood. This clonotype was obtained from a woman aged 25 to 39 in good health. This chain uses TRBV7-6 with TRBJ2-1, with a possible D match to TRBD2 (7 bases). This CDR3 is CASSRGGGEYNEQFF. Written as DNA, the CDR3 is TGTGCCAGCAGCAGAGGAGGGGGGGAATACAATGAGCAGTTCTTC. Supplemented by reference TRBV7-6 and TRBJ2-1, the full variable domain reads GAGVSQSPRYKVTKRGQDVALRCDPISGHVSLYWYRQALGQGPEFLTYFNYEAQQDKSGLPNDRFSAERPEGSISTLTIQRTEQRDSAMYRCASSRGGGEYNEQFFGPGTRLTVL.